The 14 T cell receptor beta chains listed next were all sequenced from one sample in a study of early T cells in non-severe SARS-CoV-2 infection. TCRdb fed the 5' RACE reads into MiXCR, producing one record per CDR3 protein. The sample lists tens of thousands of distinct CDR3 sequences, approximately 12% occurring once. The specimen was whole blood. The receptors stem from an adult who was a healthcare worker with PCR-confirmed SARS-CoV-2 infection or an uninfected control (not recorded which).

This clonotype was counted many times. The CDR3 here is CASSTTGGAGAFF. The CDR3 DNA sequence: TGTGCCAGCAGTACAACAGGGGGCGCCGGAGCTTTCTTT. This chain uses TRBV6-5 with TRBJ1-1; 9 bases are a match to TRBD1. CDR1 is MNHEY and CDR2 is SVGAGI in the germline V gene. CDR3 length: 13 residues. V lost 5 bases and J lost 10; bases outside the gene matches: 8.

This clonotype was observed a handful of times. The CDR3 DNA reads TGTGCCAGCAGGAAATTAGCGGGGGGGTACAATGAGCAGTTCTTC. Translated, it gives CASRKLAGGYNEQFF. The chain has TRBV6-2 or TRBV6-3 and TRBJ2-1; 11 nucleotides agree with TRBD2. The CDR3 has 15 residues. Per germline, CDR1 MNHEY and CDR2 SVGEGT. The V and J ends lost 6 bases and 4 bases, in that order; junction bases with no gene match: 5.

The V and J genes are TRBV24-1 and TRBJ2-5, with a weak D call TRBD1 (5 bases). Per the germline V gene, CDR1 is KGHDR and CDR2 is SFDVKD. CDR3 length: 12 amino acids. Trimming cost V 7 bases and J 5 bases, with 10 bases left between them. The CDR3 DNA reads TGTGCCACCAGAGGGGCAGGGGAGACCCAGTACTTC. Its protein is CATRGAGETQYF.

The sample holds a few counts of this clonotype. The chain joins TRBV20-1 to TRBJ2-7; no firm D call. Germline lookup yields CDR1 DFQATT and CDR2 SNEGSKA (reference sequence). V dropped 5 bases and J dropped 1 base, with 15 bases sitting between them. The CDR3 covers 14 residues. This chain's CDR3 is CSALLYVGSYEQYF. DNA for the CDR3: TGCAGTGCTCTTCTTTACGTGGGATCCTACGAGCAGTACTTC.

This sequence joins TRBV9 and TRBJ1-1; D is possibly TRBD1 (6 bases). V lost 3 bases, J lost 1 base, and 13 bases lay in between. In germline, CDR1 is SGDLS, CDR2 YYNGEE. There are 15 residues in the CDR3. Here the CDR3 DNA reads TGTGCCAGCAGCGCCGGCAGGGGACGGAACACTGAAGCTTTCTTT. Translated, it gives CASSAGRGRNTEAFF. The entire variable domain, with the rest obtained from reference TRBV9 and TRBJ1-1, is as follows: DSGVTQTPKHLITATGQRVTLRCSPRSGDLSVYWYQQSLDQGLQFLIQYYNGEERAKGNILERFSAQQFPDLHSELNLSSLELGDSALYFCASSAGRGRNTEAFFGQGTRLTVV.

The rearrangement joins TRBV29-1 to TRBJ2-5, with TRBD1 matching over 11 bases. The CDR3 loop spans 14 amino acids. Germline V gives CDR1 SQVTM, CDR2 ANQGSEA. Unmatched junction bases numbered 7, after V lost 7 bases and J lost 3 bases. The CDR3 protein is CSASGQGGEETQYF. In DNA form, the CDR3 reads TGCAGCGCCTCGGGACAGGGGGGAGAAGAGACCCAGTACTTC.

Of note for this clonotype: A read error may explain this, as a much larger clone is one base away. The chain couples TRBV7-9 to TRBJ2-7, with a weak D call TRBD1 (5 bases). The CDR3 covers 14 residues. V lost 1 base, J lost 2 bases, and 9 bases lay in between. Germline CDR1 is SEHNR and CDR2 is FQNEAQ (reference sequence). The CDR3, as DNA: TGTGCCAGCAGCTTAGGGCCAGGGCCCTACGAGCAGTACTTC. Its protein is CASSLGPGPYEQYF. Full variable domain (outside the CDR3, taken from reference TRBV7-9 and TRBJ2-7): DTGVSQNPRHKITKRGQNVTFRCDPISEHNRLYWYRQTLGQGPEFLTYFQNEAQLEKSRLLSDRFSAERPKGSFSTLEIQRTEQGDSAMYLCASSLGPGPYEQYFGPGTRLTVT.

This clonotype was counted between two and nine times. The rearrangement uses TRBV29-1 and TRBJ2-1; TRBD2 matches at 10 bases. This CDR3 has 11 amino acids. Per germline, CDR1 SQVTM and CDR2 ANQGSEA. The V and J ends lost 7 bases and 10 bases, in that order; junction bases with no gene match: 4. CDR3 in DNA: TGCAGCGCGCTGACTAGCGGGGAGCAGTTCTTC. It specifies CSALTSGEQFF.

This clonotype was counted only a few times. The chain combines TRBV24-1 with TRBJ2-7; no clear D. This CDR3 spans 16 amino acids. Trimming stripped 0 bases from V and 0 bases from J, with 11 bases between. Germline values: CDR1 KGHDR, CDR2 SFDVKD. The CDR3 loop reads CATSDLQHRSSYEQYF. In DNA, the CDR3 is TGTGCCACCAGTGATTTGCAGCATCGGAGCTCCTACGAGCAGTACTTC.

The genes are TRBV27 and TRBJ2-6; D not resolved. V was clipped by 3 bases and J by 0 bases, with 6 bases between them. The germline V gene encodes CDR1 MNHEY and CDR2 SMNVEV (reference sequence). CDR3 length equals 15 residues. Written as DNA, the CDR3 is TGTGCCAGCAGTTTGTTGCACTCTGGGGCCAACGTCCTGACTTTC. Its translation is CASSLLHSGANVLTF.

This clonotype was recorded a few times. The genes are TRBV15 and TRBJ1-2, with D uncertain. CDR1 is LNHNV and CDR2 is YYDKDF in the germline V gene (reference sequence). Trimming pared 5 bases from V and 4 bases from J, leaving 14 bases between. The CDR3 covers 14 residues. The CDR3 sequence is CATSPRLPVYGYTF. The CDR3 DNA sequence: TGTGCCACCAGCCCCCGGTTGCCGGTCTATGGCTACACCTTC.

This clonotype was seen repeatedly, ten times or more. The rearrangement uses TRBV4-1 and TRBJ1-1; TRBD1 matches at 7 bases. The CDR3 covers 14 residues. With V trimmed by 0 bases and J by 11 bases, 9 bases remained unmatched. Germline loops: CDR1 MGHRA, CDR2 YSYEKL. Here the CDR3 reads CASSQEARGRGAFF. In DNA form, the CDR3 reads TGCGCCAGCAGCCAAGAGGCGAGGGGGCGCGGGGCTTTCTTT.

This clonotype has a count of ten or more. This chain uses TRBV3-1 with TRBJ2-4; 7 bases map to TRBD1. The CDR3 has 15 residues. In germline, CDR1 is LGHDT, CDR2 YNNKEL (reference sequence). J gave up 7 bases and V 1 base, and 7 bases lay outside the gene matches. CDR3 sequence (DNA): TGTGCCAGCAGCCAAGCGGCAGGGGGTGCGAACATTCAGTACTTC. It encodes CASSQAAGGANIQYF.

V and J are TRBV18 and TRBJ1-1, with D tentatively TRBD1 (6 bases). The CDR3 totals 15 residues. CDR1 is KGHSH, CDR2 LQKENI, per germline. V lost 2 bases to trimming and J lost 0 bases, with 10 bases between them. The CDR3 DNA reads TGTGCCAGCTCACCATCAGGACAGTTGAACACTGAAGCTTTCTTT. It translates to CASSPSGQLNTEAFF. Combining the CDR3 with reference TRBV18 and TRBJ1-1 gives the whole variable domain NAGVMQNPRHLVRRRGQEARLRCSPMKGHSHVYWYRQLPEEGLKFMVYLQKENIIDESGMPKERFSAEFPKEGPSILRIQQVVRGDSAAYFCASSPSGQLNTEAFFGQGTRLTVV.